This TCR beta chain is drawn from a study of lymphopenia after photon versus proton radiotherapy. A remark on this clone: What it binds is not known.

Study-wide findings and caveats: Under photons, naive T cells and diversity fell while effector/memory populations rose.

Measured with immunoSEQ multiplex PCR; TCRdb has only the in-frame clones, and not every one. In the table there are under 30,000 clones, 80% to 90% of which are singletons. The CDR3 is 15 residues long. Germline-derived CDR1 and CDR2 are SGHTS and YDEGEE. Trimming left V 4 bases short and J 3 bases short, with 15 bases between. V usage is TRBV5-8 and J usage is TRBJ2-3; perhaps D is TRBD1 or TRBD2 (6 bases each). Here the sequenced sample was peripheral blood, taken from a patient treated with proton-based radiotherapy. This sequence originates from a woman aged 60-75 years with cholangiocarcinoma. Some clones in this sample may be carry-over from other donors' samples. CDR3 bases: TGTGCCAGCAGCGTGGACGGGGGCCGGACAGATACGCAGTATTTT. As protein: CASSVDGGRTDTQYF.